These 30 T cell receptor beta chains originate from one sample sequenced in a study of blood T cell repertoires in COVID-19. Sequencing used immunoSEQ multiplex PCR; TCRdb keeps in-frame clones, though not all of them. Of approximately 71,000 clones in the sample, 88% were seen once. Sequencing was performed on peripheral blood. The receptor source for this set is a human donor in a cohort sampled during active COVID-19.

This chain joins TRBV29-1 and TRBJ2-1; the match to TRBD2 covers 11 bases. Germline CDR1 is SQVTM and CDR2 is ANQGSEA. Unmatched junction bases numbered 11, after V lost 3 bases and J lost 7 bases. The CDR3 has 16 residues. Here the CDR3 DNA reads TGCAGCGTTGATCTCAGGTGGACTAGCGGGTCTAATGAGCAGTTCTTC. Protein sequence: CSVDLRWTSGSNEQFF.

This chain uses TRBV5-1 with TRBJ1-5; maybe TRBD1 (5 bases). Germline V gene lookup returns CDR1 SGHRS and CDR2 YFSETQ. This CDR3 region has 15 residues. V was cut by 2 bases and J by 1 base, with 10 bases left in between. CDR3 sequence (DNA): TGCGCCAGCAGCTTCGCAGGGATGAGCAATCAGCCCCAGCATTTT. Residues: CASSFAGMSNQPQHF.

This clone was counted only a few times. The chain links TRBV19 to TRBJ2-3; D not certain. This CDR3 has 14 residues. Per germline, CDR1 LNHDA and CDR2 SQIVND (reference sequence). The V end lost 2 bases, the J end lost 0 bases, and 6 bases lay between the germline ends. DNA for the CDR3: TGTGCCAGTAGTATACAACAGAGCACAGATACGCAGTATTTT. Residues: CASSIQQSTDTQYF.

CDR3 amino acids: CASSLLTGVGTEAFF. DNA for the CDR3: TGTGCCAGCAGCTTACTAACAGGGGTAGGCACTGAAGCTTTCTTT. The J gene is TRBJ1-1, the V gene TRBV7-9; TRBD1 matches 7 bases. This CDR3 spans 15 amino acids. J was trimmed by 4 bases and V by 2 bases; bases with no gene match: 7. Looked up from germline, CDR1 is SEHNR and CDR2 is FQNEAQ (reference sequence).

CDR3 nucleotide sequence: TGTGCCAGTACTACGGGCCTCTTAGGGGACACAGATACGCAGTATTTT. Translation gives CASTTGLLGDTDTQYF. This chain links TRBV19 with TRBJ2-3; tentative D call: TRBD1 (5 bases). The CDR3 loop spans 16 amino acids. V was pared by 7 bases and J by 2 bases, with 19 bases between. Germline-derived CDR1 and CDR2 are LNHDA and SQIVND (reference sequence).

The rearrangement links TRBV19 to TRBJ2-3; TRBD1 is a possible D gene (7 bases). From germline, CDR1 is LNHDA and CDR2 SQIVND (reference sequence). The V gene lost 5 bases and the J gene lost 4 bases, with 25 bases spanning the gap. CDR3 length equals 18 residues. The CDR3 nucleotides are TGTGCCAGTAGTTATATAGGGGGGATACAGGGGATTGCAGATACGCAGTATTTT. This gives the protein CASSYIGGIQGIADTQYF.

V and J are TRBV11-2 and TRBJ2-1; tentative D call: TRBD2 (6 bases). Germline lookup yields CDR1 SGHAT and CDR2 FQNNGV. V was clipped by 7 bases and J by 6 bases, with 19 bases between them. This CDR3 comprises 15 residues. The CDR3 spells CASTQREGLANEQFF. The CDR3 nucleotides are TGTGCCAGCACCCAAAGAGAGGGACTGGCCAATGAGCAGTTCTTC. Full variable domain (rest looked up from reference TRBV11-2 and TRBJ2-1): EAGVAQSPRYKIIEKRQSVAFWCNPISGHATLYWYQQILGQGPKLLIQFQNNGVVDDSQLPKDRFSAERLKGVDSTLKIQPAKLEDSAVYLCASTQREGLANEQFFGPGTRLTVL.

The V call is TRBV29-1, the J call TRBJ2-1; TRBD2 matches 11 bases. The V gene end was trimmed by 2 bases and the J gene end by 7 bases; junction bases not matched to a gene: 4. This CDR3 comprises 14 residues. Germline loops: CDR1 SQVTM, CDR2 ANQGSEA. CDR3 DNA sequence: TGCAGCGTTGAATCTAGCGGGAGGATAAATGAGCAGTTCTTC. Protein: CSVESSGRINEQFF.

The chain couples TRBV4-1 to TRBJ1-2; TRBD1 agrees at 9 bases. Germline V lookup: CDR1 MGHRA, CDR2 YSYEKL. V lost 3 bases, J lost 2 bases, and 13 bases stayed unmatched. The CDR3 spans 18 residues. CDR3 nucleotide sequence: TGCGCCAGCAGCCAGAGGGGACAGGGCGCAGAGACGAACTATGGCTACACCTTC. Protein: CASSQRGQGAETNYGYTF.

The genes are TRBV5-4 and TRBJ2-1; TRBD1 matches at 7 bases. Germline lookup yields CDR1 SGHNT and CDR2 YYREEE (reference sequence). The CDR3 has 17 residues. The V segment lost 3 bases and the J segment 7 bases; nucleotides outside the gene matches: 16. CDR3 amino acids: CASSSHRDSGFGNEQFF. The CDR3 nucleotides read TGTGCCAGCAGCTCACATAGGGACAGTGGGTTTGGGAATGAGCAGTTCTTC.

The chain uses TRBV10-3 and TRBJ1-4; the match to TRBD1 covers 9 bases. V lost 11 bases, J lost 8 bases, and 9 bases stayed unmatched. This CDR3 is 13 amino acids long. Germline V gene lookup returns CDR1 ENHRY and CDR2 SYGVKD. CDR3 in amino acids: CAARRTGEEKLFF. CDR3 in DNA: TGTGCCGCGCGTAGGACAGGGGAAGAAAAACTGTTTTTT.

J is TRBJ1-1 and V is TRBV5-4, with 10 bases matching TRBD1. Germline V gene sequence: CDR1 SGHNT, CDR2 YYREEE (reference sequence). The CDR3 runs to 14 residues. Germline trimming cut 4 bases from V and 3 bases from J; bases unmatched to any gene: 3. The CDR3 is CASSPGTGDTEAFF. The CDR3 nucleotides are TGTGCCAGCAGCCCCGGGACAGGGGACACTGAAGCTTTCTTT.

The rearrangement links TRBV5-4 to TRBJ1-2; 8 bases are a match to TRBD1. V lost 4 bases to trimming and J lost 8 bases; unmatched junction nucleotides: 7. The CDR3 is 13 residues long. Germline V gives CDR1 SGHNT, CDR2 YYREEE (reference sequence). The CDR3 DNA reads as TGTGCCAGCAGCCAAGCAGGGGGCCAAGGCTACACCTTC. Translation: CASSQAGGQGYTF.

This chain connects TRBV5-1 to TRBJ1-3; a possible D gene is TRBD1 (5 bases). Germline V CDR1 and CDR2: SGHRS, YFSETQ. V was clipped by 0 bases and J by 0 bases, with 10 bases between them. This CDR3 comprises 16 residues. The CDR3 DNA reads TGCGCCAGCAGCTTGGACAGGTTAAACTCTGGAAACACCATATATTTT. Protein sequence: CASSLDRLNSGNTIYF.

The chain uses TRBV2 and TRBJ2-5, with unresolved D. The CDR3 extends over 12 amino acids. Germline assignment: CDR1 SNHLY and CDR2 FYNNEI. V was clipped by 5 bases and J by 1 base, with 5 bases between them. CDR3 in DNA: TGTGCCAGCAGTCTAGTCCAAGAGACCCAGTACTTC. Translation: CASSLVQETQYF.

The rearrangement links TRBV5-1 to TRBJ2-7, with TRBD2 matching over 9 bases. Germline assignment: CDR1 SGHRS and CDR2 YFSETQ. Unmatched junction bases numbered 10, after V lost 0 bases and J lost 9 bases. The CDR3 runs 15 residues. The CDR3 region has the DNA TGCGCCAGCAGCTTGGGTCTAGCGGGGAACCCCCGGCAGTACTTC. As protein: CASSLGLAGNPRQYF.

The V call is TRBV19, the J call TRBJ2-3; a possible D gene is TRBD2 (6 bases). CDR3 length equals 15 residues. Germline CDR1 reads LNHDA; CDR2 reads SQIVND (reference sequence). Trimming took off 5 bases at V and 0 bases at J, with 12 bases between the two ends. CDR3: CASSGIAESTDTQYF. The CDR3, as DNA: TGTGCCAGTAGTGGAATAGCGGAAAGCACAGATACGCAGTATTTT. Using reference TRBV19 and TRBJ2-3 for the parts outside the CDR3, the full variable domain is DGGITQSPKYLFRKEGQNVTLSCEQNLNHDAMYWYRQDPGQGLRLIYYSQIVNDFQKGDIAEGYSVSREKKESFPLTVTSAQKNPTAFYLCASSGIAESTDTQYFGPGTRLTVL.

The rearrangement uses TRBV5-1 and TRBJ2-7, with D possibly matching TRBD1 (5 bases). V was pared by 0 bases and J by 1 base, with 5 bases between. This CDR3 spans 13 amino acids. Germline loops: CDR1 SGHRS, CDR2 YFSETQ. The CDR3 is CASSLEGSYEQYF. CDR3 sequence (DNA): TGCGCCAGCAGCTTGGAGGGGTCCTACGAGCAGTACTTC.

The chain uses TRBV3-1 (or the pseudogene TRBV3-2) and TRBJ2-2; TRBD2 agrees at 10 bases. The germline gives CDR1 LGHDT, CDR2 YNNKEL (reference sequence). V gave up 1 base and J gave up 2 bases; unmatched junction bases: 1. The CDR3 spans 16 residues. CDR3 DNA sequence: TGTGCCAGCAGCCAAGGGACTAGCGGAAACACCGGGGAGCTGTTTTTT. This gives the protein CASSQGTSGNTGELFF.

J is TRBJ1-2 and V is TRBV6-2 or TRBV6-3, with a tentative D call TRBD1 (6 bases). Germline CDR1 reads MNHEY; CDR2 reads SVGEGT. Trimming left V 3 bases short and J 3 bases short, with 8 bases between. This CDR3 has 13 residues. The CDR3 nucleotides are TGTGCCAGCAGTTATGAGGGGGACTATGGCTACACCTTC. Translation gives CASSYEGDYGYTF.

This clone was seen only a few times. The same CDR3 can be traced to other DNA sequences in this sample. The rearrangement joins TRBV19 to TRBJ1-1; D gene unclear. Trimming shortened V by 3 bases and J by 0 bases, and 5 bases separated the two germline ends. Germline loops: CDR1 LNHDA, CDR2 SQIVND (reference sequence). The CDR3 has 13 residues. This CDR3 reads CASSISVNTEAFF. In nucleotides, the CDR3 is TGTGCCAGTAGTATCTCGGTGAACACTGAAGCTTTCTTT.

Only one count was recorded for this clone. The rearrangement links TRBV15 to TRBJ2-4; D remains ambiguous. This CDR3 contains 14 residues. Germline V gene lookup returns CDR1 LNHNV and CDR2 YYDKDF (reference sequence). Trimming shortened V by 0 bases and J by 7 bases, and 10 bases separated the two germline ends. The CDR3 DNA sequence: TGTGCCACCAGCAGAGATAGGTCAGGTAACATTCAGTACTTC. It codes for CATSRDRSGNIQYF.

The genes are TRBV6-1 and TRBJ2-1; 11 positions match TRBD2. Trimming at V came to 4 bases and at J to 4 bases, leaving 3 bases not matched to a gene. Germline V CDR1 and CDR2: MNHNS, SASEGT. The CDR3 is made up of 15 amino acids. CDR3: CASSVAGGPYNEQFF. DNA of the CDR3: TGTGCCAGCAGTGTAGCGGGGGGGCCTTACAATGAGCAGTTCTTC.

This sequence joins TRBV15 and TRBJ2-7, with D unclear. Trimming took off 0 bases at V and 4 bases at J, with 10 bases between the two ends. Germline CDR1 is LNHNV and CDR2 is YYDKDF (reference sequence). The CDR3 spans 14 residues. Here the CDR3 DNA reads TGTGCCACCAGCAGAGATATAATAGAATACGAGCAGTACTTC. Translated, it gives CATSRDIIEYEQYF.

CDR3 residues: CATSRDNYNEQFF. The CDR3, as DNA: TGTGCCACCAGCAGAGACAATTACAATGAGCAGTTCTTC. The chain recombines TRBV15 with TRBJ2-1; D unresolved. V gave up 0 bases and J gave up 4 bases, with 4 bases separating them. Per germline, CDR1 LNHNV and CDR2 YYDKDF (reference sequence). CDR3 length: 13 amino acids.

The chain uses TRBV29-1 and TRBJ2-3, with D maybe TRBD1 (5 bases). The germline CDR1 and CDR2 sequences are SQVTM and ANQGSEA. This CDR3 comprises 13 residues. V was cut by 7 bases and J by 0 bases, with 11 bases left in between. The CDR3 DNA follows: TGCAGCGAAGCAGGGCTTAGCACAGATACGCAGTATTTT. Translation gives CSEAGLSTDTQYF.

V usage is TRBV7-9 and J usage is TRBJ1-2; no reliable D call. This CDR3 spans 12 amino acids. V was pared by 1 base and J by 6 bases, with 6 bases between. Germline values: CDR1 SEHNR, CDR2 FQNEAQ (reference sequence). CDR3 coding DNA: TGTGCCAGCAGCTTAGACCGAGATGGCTACACCTTC. It translates to CASSLDRDGYTF.

The gene calls are TRBV5-4 and TRBJ2-3, with D unclear. Germline V CDR1 and CDR2: SGHNT, YYREEE (reference sequence). V was shortened by 1 base and J by 1 base, with 7 bases between the two germline ends. CDR3 size: 14 residues. The DNA for the CDR3 is TGTGCCAGCAGCTTGAGTTTAGGCACAGATACGCAGTATTTT. As protein: CASSLSLGTDTQYF.

V and J are TRBV10-3 and TRBJ1-2; unclear D gene. This CDR3 is built from 11 residues. V gave up 7 bases and J gave up 8 bases, with 11 bases separating them. CDR1 is ENHRY and CDR2 is SYGVKD in the germline V gene. CDR3 nucleotides: TGTGCCATCACCGAGGGAATCGGCTACACCTTC. Translation gives CAITEGIGYTF.

A few counts support this clone. This chain connects TRBV27 to TRBJ2-2, with 7 bases matching TRBD1. There are 16 residues in the CDR3. Losses at the gene ends were 5 bases for V and 3 bases for J; bases not matched to a gene: 9. Germline CDR1 is MNHEY and CDR2 is SMNVEV (reference sequence). The CDR3: CASSPRQGRDTGELFF. CDR3 coding DNA: TGTGCCAGCAGTCCGAGACAGGGTCGGGACACCGGGGAGCTGTTTTTT.